This T cell receptor beta chain was documented in a study of CD8+CD57+ T cells in acquired aplastic anemia. It was genomic DNA that served as the template for profiling TCR beta VDJ and CDR3. TCRdb re-analysed the reads in MiXCR, keeping a single row per CDR3 protein. The sample has 150,000 to 200,000 distinct CDR3 sequences, approximately 52% seen once. Sequencing was done on patients that had shown CD8+CD57+ cell expansion by flow cytometry. Acquired aplastic anemia of severe grade affected all patients. This CDR3 spans 13 amino acids. Trimming left V 4 bases short and J 8 bases short, with 12 bases between. Germline-derived CDR1 and CDR2 are SEHNR and FQNEAQ (reference sequence).

This sequence joins TRBV7-9 and TRBJ2-1; D gene ambiguous. The material sequenced was sorted CD4+, CD8+, or CD8+CD57+ T cells (not recorded which) from PBMCs. The TCR comes from a human donor with aplastic anemia. DNA of the CDR3: TGTGCCAGCAGCTCGGGCAGAGGAGATGAGCAGTTCTTC. Protein sequence: CASSSGRGDEQFF. Complete variable domain (other parts from reference TRBV7-9 and TRBJ2-1): DTGVSQNPRHKITKRGQNVTFRCDPISEHNRLYWYRQTLGQGPEFLTYFQNEAQLEKSRLLSDRFSAERPKGSFSTLEIQRTEQGDSAMYLCASSSGRGDEQFFGPGTRLTVL.